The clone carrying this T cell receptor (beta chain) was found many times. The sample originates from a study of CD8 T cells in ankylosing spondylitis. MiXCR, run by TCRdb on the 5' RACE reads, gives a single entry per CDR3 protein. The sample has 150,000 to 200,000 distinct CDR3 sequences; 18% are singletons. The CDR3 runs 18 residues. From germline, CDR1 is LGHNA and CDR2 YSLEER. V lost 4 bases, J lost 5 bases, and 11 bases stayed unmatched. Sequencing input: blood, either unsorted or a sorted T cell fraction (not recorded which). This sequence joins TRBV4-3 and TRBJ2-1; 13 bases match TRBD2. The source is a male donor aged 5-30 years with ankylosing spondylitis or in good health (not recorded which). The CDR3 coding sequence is TGCGCCAGCAGCCCCGATCCCCCACTAGCGGGAGGGCACAATGAGCAGTTCTTC. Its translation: CASSPDPPLAGGHNEQFF.